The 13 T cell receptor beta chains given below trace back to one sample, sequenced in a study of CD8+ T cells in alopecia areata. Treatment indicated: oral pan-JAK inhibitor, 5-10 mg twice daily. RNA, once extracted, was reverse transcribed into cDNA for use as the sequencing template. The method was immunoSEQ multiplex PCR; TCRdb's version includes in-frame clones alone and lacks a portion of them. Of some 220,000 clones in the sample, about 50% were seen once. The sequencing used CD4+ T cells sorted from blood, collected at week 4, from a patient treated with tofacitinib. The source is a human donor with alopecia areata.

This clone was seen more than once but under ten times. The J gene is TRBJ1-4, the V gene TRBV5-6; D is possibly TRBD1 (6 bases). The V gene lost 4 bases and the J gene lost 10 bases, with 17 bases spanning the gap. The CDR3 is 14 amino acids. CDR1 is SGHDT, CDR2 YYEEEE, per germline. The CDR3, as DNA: TGTGCCAGCAGCCAAGTCAGGGGAGACGGAAAACTGTTTTTT. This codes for CASSQVRGDGKLFF. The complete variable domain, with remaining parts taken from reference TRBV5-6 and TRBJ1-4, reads DAGVTQSPTHLIKTRGQQVTLRCSPKSGHDTVSWYQQALGQGPQFIFQYYEEEERQRGNFPDRFSGHQFPNYSSELNVNALLLGDSALYLCASSQVRGDGKLFFGSGTQLSVL.

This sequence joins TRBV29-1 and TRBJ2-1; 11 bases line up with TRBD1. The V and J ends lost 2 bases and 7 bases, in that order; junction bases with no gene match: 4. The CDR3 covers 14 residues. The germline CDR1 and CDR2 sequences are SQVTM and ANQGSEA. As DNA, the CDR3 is TGCAGCGTTGAAAGGGGACAGGGGGGAAATGAGCAGTTCTTC. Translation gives CSVERGQGGNEQFF.

The CDR3 protein is CAWSPRTSLQETQYF. The CDR3 DNA follows: TGTGCCTGGAGTCCCAGGACTAGCCTCCAAGAGACCCAGTACTTC. The J gene is TRBJ2-5, the V gene TRBV30, with 8 bases aligning to TRBD2. The CDR3 is 15 residues long. Germline lookup yields CDR1 GTSNPN and CDR2 SVGIG (reference sequence). V shed 2 bases, J shed 1 base, and the junction held 6 bases outside the gene matches.

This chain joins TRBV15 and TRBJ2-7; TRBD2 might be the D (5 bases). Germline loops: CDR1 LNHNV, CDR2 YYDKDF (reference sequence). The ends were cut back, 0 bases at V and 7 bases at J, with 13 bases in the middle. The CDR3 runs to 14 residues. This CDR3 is CATSRDSRRREQYF. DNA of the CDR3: TGTGCCACCAGCAGAGATAGCAGGAGGAGGGAGCAGTACTTC.

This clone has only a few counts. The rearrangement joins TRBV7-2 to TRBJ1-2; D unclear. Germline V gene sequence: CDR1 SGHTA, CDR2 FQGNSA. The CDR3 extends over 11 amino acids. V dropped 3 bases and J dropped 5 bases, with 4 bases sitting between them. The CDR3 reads CASSFLYGYTF. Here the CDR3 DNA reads TGTGCCAGCAGCTTCCTGTATGGCTACACCTTC.

The CDR3 is CASSQGFAGELFF. CDR3 bases: TGCGCCAGCAGCCAAGGGTTTGCGGGGGAGCTGTTTTTT. The rearrangement uses TRBV4-3 and TRBJ2-2; unclear D gene. V was trimmed by 1 base and J by 8 bases, leaving 8 bases between them. The CDR3 has 13 amino acids. Germline CDR1 is LGHNA and CDR2 is YSLEER.

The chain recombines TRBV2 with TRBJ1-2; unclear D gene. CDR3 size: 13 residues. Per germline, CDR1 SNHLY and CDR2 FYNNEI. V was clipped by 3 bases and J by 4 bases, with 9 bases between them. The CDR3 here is CASSDRTGYGYTF. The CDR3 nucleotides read TGTGCCAGCAGTGACAGGACTGGCTATGGCTACACCTTC.

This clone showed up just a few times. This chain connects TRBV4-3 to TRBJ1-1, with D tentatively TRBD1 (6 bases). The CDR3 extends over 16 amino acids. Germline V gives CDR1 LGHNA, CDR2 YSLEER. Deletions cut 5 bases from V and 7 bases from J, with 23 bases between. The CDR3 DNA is TGCGCCAGCAGCTTGAACGCAGGGGCCGGAGGGGGTGAAGCTTTCTTT. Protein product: CASSLNAGAGGGEAFF.

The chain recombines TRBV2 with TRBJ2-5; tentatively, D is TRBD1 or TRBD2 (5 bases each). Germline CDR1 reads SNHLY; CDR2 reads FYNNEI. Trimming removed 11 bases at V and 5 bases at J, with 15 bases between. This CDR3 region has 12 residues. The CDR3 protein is CAGSVGEETQYF. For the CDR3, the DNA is TGTGCCGGCTCGGTAGGGGAGGAGACCCAGTACTTC.

CDR3 coding DNA: TGTGCCAGCAGCCGAAACAGGCTTTCCTACGAGCAGTACTTC. Translated, it gives CASSRNRLSYEQYF. The chain uses TRBV11-2 and TRBJ2-7, with D tentatively TRBD1 (5 bases). CDR3 size: 14 residues. Germline V gene lookup returns CDR1 SGHAT and CDR2 FQNNGV. Trimming cost V 5 bases and J 1 base, with 12 bases left between them. Full variable domain (missing parts from reference TRBV11-2 and TRBJ2-7): EAGVAQSPRYKIIEKRQSVAFWCNPISGHATLYWYQQILGQGPKLLIQFQNNGVVDDSQLPKDRFSAERLKGVDSTLKIQPAKLEDSAVYLCASSRNRLSYEQYFGPGTRLTVT.

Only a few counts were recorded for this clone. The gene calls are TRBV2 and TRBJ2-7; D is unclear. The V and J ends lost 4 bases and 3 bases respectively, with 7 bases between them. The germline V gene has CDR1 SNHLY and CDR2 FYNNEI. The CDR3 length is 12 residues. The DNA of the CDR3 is TGTGCCAGCAGTGCGGGTCACTACGAGCAGTACTTC. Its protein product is CASSAGHYEQYF.

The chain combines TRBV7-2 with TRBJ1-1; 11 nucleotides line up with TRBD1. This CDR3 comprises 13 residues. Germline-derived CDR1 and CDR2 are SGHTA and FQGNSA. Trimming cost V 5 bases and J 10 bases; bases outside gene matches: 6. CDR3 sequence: CASSVPGQGVAFF. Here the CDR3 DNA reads TGTGCCAGCAGCGTCCCGGGACAGGGGGTAGCTTTCTTT.

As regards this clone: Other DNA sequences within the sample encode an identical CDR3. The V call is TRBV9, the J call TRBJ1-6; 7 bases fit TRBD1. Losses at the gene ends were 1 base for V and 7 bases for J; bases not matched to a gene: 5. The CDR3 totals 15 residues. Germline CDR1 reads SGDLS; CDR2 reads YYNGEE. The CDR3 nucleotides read TGTGCCAGCAGCGTAACCGGGACAGAAAATTCACCCCTCCACTTT. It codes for CASSVTGTENSPLHF.